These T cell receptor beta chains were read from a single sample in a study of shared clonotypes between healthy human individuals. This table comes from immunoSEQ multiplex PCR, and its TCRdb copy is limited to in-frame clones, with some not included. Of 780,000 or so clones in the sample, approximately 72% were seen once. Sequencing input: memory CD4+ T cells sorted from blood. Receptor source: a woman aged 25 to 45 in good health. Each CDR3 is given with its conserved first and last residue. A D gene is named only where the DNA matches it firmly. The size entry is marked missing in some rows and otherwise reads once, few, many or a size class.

CSVEEAFF,TGCAGCGTTGAAGAAGCTTTCTTT,TRBV29-1,.,.,TRBJ1-1
CASSEGGAANEKLFF,TGTGCCAGCAGCGAAGGGGGCGCGGCTAATGAAAAACTGTTTTTT,TRBV9,TRBD1,.,TRBJ1-4
CASSHRRPPGANVLTF,TGTGCCAGCAGCCACAGACGGCCGCCTGGGGCCAACGTCCTGACTTTC,TRBV27,.,.,TRBJ2-6
CASRLTGTDEQYF,TGTGCCAGCAGGCTCACCGGGACCGACGAGCAGTACTTC,TRBV7-9,.,.,TRBJ2-7
CASLGEWPAYEQYF,TGCGCCAGCCTCGGCGAGTGGCCGGCCTACGAGCAGTACTTC,TRBV5-1,.,.,TRBJ2-7
CASSPGQTNEQFF,TGCGCCAGCAGCCCGGGACAGACTAATGAGCAGTTCTTC,TRBV5-1,TRBD1,once,TRBJ2-1
CASSTVQGAPTGELFF,TGTGCCAGCAGTACAGTGCAGGGGGCGCCCACCGGGGAGCTGTTTTTT,TRBV28,TRBD1,.,TRBJ2-2
CAWRSGNEQFF,TGTGCCTGGAGATCGGGCAATGAGCAGTTCTTC,TRBV30,.,few,TRBJ2-1
CATSSLITGANTGELFF,TGTGCCACCAGCAGCTTAATTACAGGGGCGAACACCGGGGAGCTGTTTTTT,TRBV15,TRBD1,.,TRBJ2-2
CASSLGGGIDTEAFF,TGTGCCAGCTCCCTCGGCGGGGGTATCGACACTGAAGCTTTCTTT,TRBV5-8,.,.,TRBJ1-1
CASRRGSGSPETQYF,TGTGCCAGCAGGAGGGGGAGCGGGAGCCCGGAGACCCAGTACTTC,TRBV4-2,TRBD2,.,TRBJ2-5
CASSQDRAAHYGYTF,TGTGCCAGCAGCCAAGATAGGGCGGCGCACTATGGCTACACCTTC,TRBV4-2,.,.,TRBJ1-2
CSGGSQGPGNTIYF,TGCAGCGGTGGGTCACAGGGGCCTGGAAACACCATATATTTT,TRBV29-1,TRBD1,.,TRBJ1-3
CASRLQGPPYEQYF,TGTGCCAGCAGACTACAGGGACCCCCCTACGAGCAGTACTTC,TRBV28,.,once,TRBJ2-7
CASSQDWGAGGPTDTQYF,TGTGCCAGCAGCCAAGATTGGGGAGCGGGAGGTCCCACAGATACGCAGTATTTT,TRBV4-2,TRBD2,.,TRBJ2-3
CASRTYAGRGAEAFF,TGTGCCAGCAGGACGTATGCGGGGCGGGGGGCTGAAGCTTTCTTT,TRBV27,.,once,TRBJ1-1
CASSSRPGIYGYTF,TGTGCCAGCAGCTCCAGACCAGGGATCTATGGCTACACCTTC,TRBV5-5,.,few,TRBJ1-2
CASSSGQGDNQPQHF,TGTGCCAGCAGTTCCGGACAGGGGGACAATCAGCCCCAGCATTTT,TRBV28,TRBD1,.,TRBJ1-5
CASSLGQGGDIQYF,TGCGCCAGCAGCTTGGGGCAGGGCGGGGACATTCAGTACTTC,TRBV5-1,.,.,TRBJ2-4
CATSSDVYGYTF,TGTGCCACCAGCAGTGACGTTTATGGCTACACCTTC,TRBV15,.,few,TRBJ1-2
CASSQVWRAREQYF,TGTGCCAGCAGCCAAGTTTGGCGGGCGCGTGAGCAGTACTTC,TRBV4-2,.,.,TRBJ2-7
CASSPGQYLAGKETQYF,TGCGCCAGCAGCCCGGGACAGTATTTAGCGGGAAAGGAGACCCAGTACTTC,TRBV5-1,.,.,TRBJ2-5
CASSSTRTGLGETQYF,TGCGCCAGCAGCTCTACGAGGACAGGCCTCGGGGAGACCCAGTACTTC,TRBV5-1,TRBD1,.,TRBJ2-5
CASIKTVNTEAFF,TGTGCCAGCATAAAGACAGTGAACACTGAAGCTTTCTTT,TRBV7-9,.,.,TRBJ1-1